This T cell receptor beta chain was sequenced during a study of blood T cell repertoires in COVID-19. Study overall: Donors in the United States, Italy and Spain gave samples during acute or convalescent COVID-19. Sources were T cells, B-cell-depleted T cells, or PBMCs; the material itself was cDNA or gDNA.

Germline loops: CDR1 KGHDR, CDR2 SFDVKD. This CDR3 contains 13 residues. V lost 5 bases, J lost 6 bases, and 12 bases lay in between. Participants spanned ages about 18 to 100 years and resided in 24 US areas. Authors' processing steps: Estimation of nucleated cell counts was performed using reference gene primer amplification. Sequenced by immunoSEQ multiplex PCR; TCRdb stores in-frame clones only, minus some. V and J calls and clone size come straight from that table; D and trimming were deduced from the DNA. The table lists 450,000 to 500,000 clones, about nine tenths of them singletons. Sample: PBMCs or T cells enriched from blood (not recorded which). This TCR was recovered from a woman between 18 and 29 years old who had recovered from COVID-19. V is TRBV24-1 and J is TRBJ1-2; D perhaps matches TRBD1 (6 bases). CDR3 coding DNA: TGTGCCACCAGTGTACCCCAGGGGCATGGCTACACCTTC. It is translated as CATSVPQGHGYTF.